The 10 T cell receptor beta chains given below trace back to one sample, sequenced in a study of blood T cell repertoires in COVID-19. Clones were read by immunoSEQ multiplex PCR, and TCRdb kept only the in-frame ones, dropping some. The sample lists 270,000 or so clones; around 93% were seen once. The specimen sequenced was PBMCs or T cells enriched from blood (not recorded which). All receptors come from a man aged 35 to 55 who had been exposed to COVID-19.

V gene TRBV3-1 (or the pseudogene TRBV3-2) combines with J gene TRBJ2-4; 8 bases fit TRBD1. In germline, CDR1 is LGHDT, CDR2 YNNKEL (reference sequence). This CDR3 has 15 residues. V dropped 4 bases and J dropped 5; count of bases not matched to a gene: 7. The CDR3, as DNA: TGTGCCAGCAGCCTTAGACAGGGGAGCCAAAACATTCAGTACTTC. It translates to CASSLRQGSQNIQYF.

The rearrangement links TRBV2 to TRBJ1-5; 7 bases match TRBD1. There are 16 residues in the CDR3. V was clipped by 3 bases and J by 0 bases; unmatched bases: 5. Germline CDR1 and CDR2: SNHLY and FYNNEI. The CDR3 region is CASSDSTGISNQPQHF. The CDR3 DNA reads TGTGCCAGCAGTGACTCGACAGGGATTAGCAATCAGCCCCAGCATTTT. The variable domain in full, with the rest retrieved from reference TRBV2 and TRBJ1-5, is EPEVTQTPSHQVTQMGQEVILRCVPISNHLYFYWYRQILGQKVEFLVSFYNNEISEKSEIFDDQFSVERPDGSNFTLKIRSTKLEDSAMYFCASSDSTGISNQPQHFGDGTRLSIL.

The chain recombines TRBV5-6 with TRBJ1-2; D remains ambiguous. Germline loops: CDR1 SGHDT, CDR2 YYEEEE. The CDR3 totals 14 residues. The ends were cut back, 0 bases at V and 0 bases at J, with 6 bases in the middle. CDR3 sequence: CASSLVGANYGYTF. The CDR3, as DNA: TGTGCCAGCAGCTTGGTAGGAGCTAACTATGGCTACACCTTC.

CDR3: CASSISSVSNEKLFF. The CDR3 DNA reads as TGTGCCAGTAGTATCTCGTCGGTCTCAAATGAAAAACTGTTTTTT. This chain connects TRBV19 to TRBJ1-4; D gene unclear. Between the trimmed V and J ends, which lost 3 bases and 5 bases, there was a span of 13 bases. The CDR3 spans 15 residues. Germline V lookup: CDR1 LNHDA, CDR2 SQIVND (reference sequence).

The genes are TRBV27 and TRBJ1-4; D is possibly TRBD1 (5 bases). In germline, CDR1 is MNHEY, CDR2 SMNVEV (reference sequence). The CDR3 runs to 15 residues. Trimming took 6 bases from V and 5 from J, leaving 16 bases between them. In DNA, the CDR3 is TGTGCCAGCAGGGCCCCAGGGCAAGACAATGAAAAACTGTTTTTT. The encoded protein is CASRAPGQDNEKLFF.

The chain combines TRBV3-1 (or the pseudogene TRBV3-2) with TRBJ2-3; D unclear. The CDR3 is 14 amino acids. The V end was cut by 4 bases, the J end by 2 bases, with 10 bases between. Germline-derived CDR1 and CDR2 are LGHDT and YNNKEL (reference sequence). The CDR3 DNA sequence: TGTGCCAGCAGCCCCGAGGATGCCACAGATACGCAGTATTTT. Protein product: CASSPEDATDTQYF.

The genes are TRBV15 and TRBJ2-1; 9 bases are shared with TRBD2. With 7 bases clipped from V and 5 bases from J, the junction kept 9 bases outside the gene matches. CDR1 LNHNV and CDR2 YYDKDF come from the germline V gene (reference sequence). The CDR3 has 15 amino acids. The CDR3 protein is CATKFLAGTDNEQFF. The CDR3, as DNA: TGTGCCACCAAGTTCCTAGCGGGAACGGACAATGAGCAGTTCTTC. Full variable domain (remainder filled in from reference TRBV15 and TRBJ2-1): DAMVIQNPRYQVTQFGKPVTLSCSQTLNHNVMYWYQQKSSQAPKLLFHYYDKDFNNEADTPDNFQSRRPNTSFCFLDIRSPGLGDTAMYLCATKFLAGTDNEQFFGPGTRLTVL.

The chain combines TRBV27 with TRBJ1-2; 7 bases align to TRBD1. Germline values: CDR1 MNHEY, CDR2 SMNVEV (reference sequence). The CDR3 has 13 residues. The trim removed 10 bases at V and 5 bases at J, leaving 10 bases unmatched. The CDR3 reads CANADRTYYGYTF. The CDR3 nucleotides read TGTGCCAATGCGGACAGGACCTATTATGGCTACACCTTC.

The gene calls are TRBV4-1 and TRBJ2-3, with no clear D. The CDR3 totals 15 residues. CDR1 and CDR2 from the germline V gene are MGHRA and YSYEKL. V was cut by 6 bases and J by 4 bases, with 17 bases left in between. The CDR3 sequence: CASRRNLNPADTQYF. CDR3 DNA: TGCGCCAGCAGGCGGAACCTTAATCCGGCAGATACGCAGTATTTT.

The gene calls are TRBV18 and TRBJ2-5, with 9 bases matching TRBD1. CDR1 and CDR2 from the germline V gene are KGHSH and LQKENI. The junction had 5 bases not matched to a gene; V was cut back by 3 bases and J by 3 bases. The CDR3 has 15 amino acids. The CDR3 is CASSPVQGAEETQYF. For the CDR3, the DNA is TGTGCCAGCTCACCGGTACAGGGGGCTGAAGAGACCCAGTACTTC. Full variable domain (outside the CDR3, taken from reference TRBV18 and TRBJ2-5): NAGVMQNPRHLVRRRGQEARLRCSPMKGHSHVYWYRQLPEEGLKFMVYLQKENIIDESGMPKERFSAEFPKEGPSILRIQQVVRGDSAAYFCASSPVQGAEETQYFGPGTRLLVL.